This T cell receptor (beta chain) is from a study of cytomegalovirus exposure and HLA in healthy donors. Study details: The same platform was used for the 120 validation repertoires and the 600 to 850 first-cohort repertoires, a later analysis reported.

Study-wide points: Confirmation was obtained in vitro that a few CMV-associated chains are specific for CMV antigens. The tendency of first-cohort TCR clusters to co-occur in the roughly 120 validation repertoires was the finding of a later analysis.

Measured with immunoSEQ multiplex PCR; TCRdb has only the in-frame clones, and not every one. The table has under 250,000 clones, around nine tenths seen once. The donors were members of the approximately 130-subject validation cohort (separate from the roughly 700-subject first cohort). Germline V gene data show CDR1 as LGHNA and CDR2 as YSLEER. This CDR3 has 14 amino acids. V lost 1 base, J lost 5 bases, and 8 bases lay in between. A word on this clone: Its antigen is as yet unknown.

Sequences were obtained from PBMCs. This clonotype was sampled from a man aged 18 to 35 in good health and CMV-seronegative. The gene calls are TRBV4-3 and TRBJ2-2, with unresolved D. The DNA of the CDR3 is TGCGCCAGCAGCCAAGGGGCGTCGACCGGGGAGCTGTTTTTT. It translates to CASSQGASTGELFF.